What follows describes a single TCR beta chain. Authors' processing steps: Amplified reference gene primers provided the basis for estimating nucleated cell counts. Repertoires were generated with immunoSEQ multiplex PCR, while TCRdb's copy carries only in-frame clones and drops some. V and J calls and clone size follow that table, whereas D and trimming were derived from the DNA. Found here are about 16,000 clones, 70% to 90% of them singletons; the top ten hold less than 15%. This entry is derived from a study of blood T cell repertoires in COVID-19. Study overall: COVID-19 samples from acute and convalescent phases originated in the United States, Italy and Spain. The cDNA or gDNA used as material had been derived from T cells, B-cell-depleted T cells, or PBMCs.

Germline V lookup: CDR1 SNHLY, CDR2 FYNNEI. V lost 7 bases to trimming and J lost 4 bases, with 19 bases between them. The CDR3 extends over 15 amino acids. Sample: peripheral blood. This TCR derives from a human donor in a cohort sampled during active COVID-19. The chain recombines TRBV2 with TRBJ2-5; no firm D call. CDR3 in amino acids: CASTRDRPGAETQYF. Here the CDR3 DNA reads TGTGCCAGCACCCGTGACCGACCCGGAGCAGAGACCCAGTACTTC.